The 28 T cell receptor beta chains below all came from one sample that was sequenced in a study of vaccination and CD4 T cells after COVID-19. Treatment described: roughly 10-day PBMC culture with coronavirus spike peptide pools or control peptides (ViraFEST assay). Which antigens these TCRs recognize remains unknown. Cultured CD4+ T cell DNA was sequenced using the Oncomine TCR Beta short-read assay. Each CDR3 protein is one row after TCRdb ran MiXCR on the PCR reads. This table holds several thousand distinct CDR3 sequences, 75% to 85% found once. Material: CD4+ T cells from blood, cultured in vitro. Source of these receptors: a human donor who had recovered from COVID-19.

V gene TRBV7-3 combines with J gene TRBJ1-1; D gene unclear. Germline V lookup: CDR1 SGHTA, CDR2 FQGTGA. This CDR3 is built from 14 residues. V was trimmed by 0 bases and J by 5 bases, leaving 10 bases between them. The CDR3 spells CASSLTPSSTEAFF. CDR3 coding DNA: TGTGCCAGCAGCTTAACGCCCTCGAGTACTGAAGCTTTCTTT.

The chain is built from TRBV6-1 and TRBJ1-6; no clear D gene. CDR1 and CDR2 (germline): MNHNS, SASEGT. This CDR3 has 14 amino acids. Trimming stripped 8 bases from V and 7 bases from J, with 15 bases between. CDR3 sequence (DNA): TGTGCCAGCCAAGACCCCGGCGGGAATTCACCCCTCCACTTT. This gives the protein CASQDPGGNSPLHF.

Within the sample, this clonotype is large. The chain combines TRBV20-1 with TRBJ2-7; tentatively, D is TRBD1 (5 bases). The CDR3 totals 14 residues. Germline CDR1 is DFQATT and CDR2 is SNEGSKA (reference sequence). V lost 3 bases and J 3 bases, leaving 15 bases between the germline ends. Here the CDR3 reads CSARRPRDNYEQYF. For the CDR3, the DNA is TGCAGTGCTAGGAGACCCAGGGATAACTACGAGCAGTACTTC.

The chain recombines TRBV20-1 with TRBJ1-6; D is undetermined. The V and J ends lost 3 bases and 9 bases respectively, with 21 bases between them. This CDR3 spans 16 amino acids. Per the germline V gene, CDR1 is DFQATT and CDR2 is SNEGSKA (reference sequence). The CDR3 reads CSARTMGMIPLSPLHF. The CDR3 DNA reads as TGCAGTGCTAGGACCATGGGAATGATCCCCCTTTCACCCCTCCACTTT.

This clonotype was observed once. The chain joins TRBV6-1 to TRBJ1-4, with D tentatively TRBD1 (5 bases). Germline V gene data show CDR1 as MNHNS and CDR2 as SASEGT. V was shortened by 3 bases and J by 8 bases, with 16 bases between the two germline ends. The CDR3 contains 15 residues. This CDR3 reads CASSEVWGVGEKLFF. In nucleotides, the CDR3 is TGTGCCAGCAGTGAGGTTTGGGGCGTGGGCGAAAAACTGTTTTTT.

The chain employs TRBV19 and TRBJ1-3; D ambiguous. Trimming took 7 bases from V and 0 from J, leaving 10 bases between them. The CDR3 has 14 residues. Germline loops: CDR1 LNHDA, CDR2 SQIVND (reference sequence). In nucleotides, the CDR3 is TGTGCCAGTACGGGTATCTACTCTGGAAACACCATATATTTT. This translates into CASTGIYSGNTIYF.

This clonotype is labeled as hyperexpanded. This chain links TRBV7-2 with TRBJ2-1, with D uncertain. The ends were cut back, 0 bases at V and 0 bases at J, with 9 bases in the middle. Germline V gene lookup returns CDR1 SGHTA and CDR2 FQGNSA. The CDR3 covers 16 residues. CDR3 DNA sequence: TGTGCCAGCAGCTTAGCGGAGCTCCGCTCCTACAATGAGCAGTTCTTC. Encoded protein: CASSLAELRSYNEQFF.

The chain is built from TRBV20-1 and TRBJ2-7; a weak D match, TRBD1 (6 bases). Germline V gene sequence: CDR1 DFQATT, CDR2 SNEGSKA (reference sequence). The CDR3 has 15 amino acids. The V and J ends lost 2 bases and 0 bases respectively, with 14 bases between them. CDR3: CSARMGHLLSYEQYF. CDR3 DNA: TGCAGTGCTAGAATGGGACACCTACTCTCCTACGAGCAGTACTTC.

The chain uses TRBV2 and TRBJ1-1, with 9 bases identical to TRBD1. Germline lookup yields CDR1 SNHLY and CDR2 FYNNEI. The CDR3 is 15 amino acids. V lost 6 bases, J lost 3 bases, and 8 bases stayed unmatched. CDR3 amino acids: CASSANRDRDTEAFF. Written as DNA, the CDR3 is TGTGCCAGCAGCGCAAACCGGGACAGGGACACTGAAGCTTTCTTT.

This rearrangement joins TRBV20-1 to TRBJ1-6; D not certain. V shed 0 bases and J shed 9 bases, with 15 bases lying between them. Germline CDR1 is DFQATT and CDR2 is SNEGSKA (reference sequence). The CDR3 extends over 15 amino acids. The CDR3 spells CSARDNTVGGSPLHF. The CDR3 DNA reads TGCAGTGCTAGAGATAACACGGTAGGAGGTTCACCCCTCCACTTT.

This clonotype occurred once. The CDR3 nucleotides are TGTGCCAGTAGGAGACTAGCGTCAGATACGCAGTATTTT. This translates into CASRRLASDTQYF. J is TRBJ2-3 and V is TRBV7-2; 8 positions agree with TRBD2. This CDR3 comprises 13 residues. V lost 9 bases to trimming and J lost 4 bases; unmatched junction nucleotides: 6. CDR1 SGHTA and CDR2 FQGNSA come from the germline V gene. Together with reference TRBV7-2 and TRBJ2-3, the CDR3 gives the full variable domain: GAGVSQSPSNKVTEKGKDVELRCDPISGHTALYWYRQSLGQGLEFLIYFQGNSAPDKSGLPSDRFSAERTGGSVSTLTIQRTQQEDSAVYLCASRRLASDTQYFGPGTRLTVL.

This sequence joins TRBV20-1 and TRBJ1-4; unclear D gene. The ends were cut back, 1 base at V and 8 bases at J, with 11 bases in the middle. Germline V gene lookup returns CDR1 DFQATT and CDR2 SNEGSKA (reference sequence). The CDR3 consists of 13 residues. The CDR3 nucleotides read TGCAGTGCTAGAGCAATGGCAGGAGAAAAACTGTTTTTT. It yields the protein CSARAMAGEKLFF.

The chain is built from TRBV19 and TRBJ1-2; no definite D call. Between the trimmed V and J ends, which lost 7 bases and 6 bases, there was a span of 24 bases. Germline V gives CDR1 LNHDA, CDR2 SQIVND (reference sequence). The CDR3 is 16 residues long. The CDR3 DNA follows: TGTGCCAGTACAAGGACGGGGAGGGAGGTTGGGCATGGCTACACCTTC. This encodes CASTRTGREVGHGYTF.

The chain combines TRBV20-1 with TRBJ1-2, with D perhaps TRBD1 (5 bases). V was cut by 3 bases and J by 8 bases, with 10 bases left in between. CDR1 DFQATT and CDR2 SNEGSKA come from the germline V gene (reference sequence). The CDR3 length is 11 residues. This CDR3 is CSASDQGGYTF. In DNA form, the CDR3 reads TGCAGTGCTAGTGACCAGGGCGGCTACACCTTC.

V gene TRBV19 combines with J gene TRBJ1-2; no definite D call. Looked up from germline, CDR1 is LNHDA and CDR2 is SQIVND (reference sequence). V lost 0 bases and J 10 bases, leaving 9 bases between the germline ends. The CDR3 is made up of 12 amino acids. The CDR3 DNA reads TGTGCCAGTAGTATAGATCTCGCCGTCTACACCTTC. This codes for CASSIDLAVYTF.

The chain employs TRBV7-2 and TRBJ1-5; 7 nucleotides align to TRBD1. Trimming removed 5 bases from V and 1 base from J; junction bases left unmatched: 5. This CDR3 spans 15 amino acids. Germline loops: CDR1 SGHTA, CDR2 FQGNSA. As DNA, the CDR3 is TGTGCCAGCAGCGAGAGGGGGCTGAGCAATCAGCCCCAGCATTTT. Protein product: CASSERGLSNQPQHF.

The DNA of the CDR3 is TGCAGTGCTAAGTATACAGGGAGGGGCACAGATACGCAGTATTTT. Its protein is CSAKYTGRGTDTQYF. This chain connects TRBV20-1 to TRBJ2-3, with D tentatively TRBD2 (7 bases). Per germline, CDR1 DFQATT and CDR2 SNEGSKA (reference sequence). V was shortened by 4 bases and J by 1 base, with 15 bases between the two germline ends. CDR3 size: 15 residues.

J is TRBJ2-7 and V is TRBV6-2 or TRBV6-3; D is perhaps TRBD1 or TRBD2 (5 bases each). This CDR3 has 15 residues. Trimming removed 5 bases from V and 0 bases from J, with 14 bases in between. Germline V gene data show CDR1 as MNHEY and CDR2 as SVGEGT. The CDR3 bases are TGTGCCAGCAGTACCCGAGGGACCGCCTCCTACGAGCAGTACTTC. It specifies CASSTRGTASYEQYF.

This clonotype is medium-sized. The rearrangement links TRBV10-3 to TRBJ2-1; D is unclear. Trimming removed 8 bases from V and 0 bases from J, with 8 bases in between. The CDR3 sequence is 13 residues long. Germline CDR1 ENHRY, CDR2 SYGVKD. This chain's CDR3 is CAIGQSSYNEQFF. The CDR3, as DNA: TGTGCCATCGGTCAGAGCTCCTACAATGAGCAGTTCTTC.

The gene calls are TRBV2 and TRBJ2-2; TRBD1 aligns across 8 bases. Trimming cost V 2 bases and J 5 bases; bases outside gene matches: 1. The CDR3 is 14 amino acids. Germline values: CDR1 SNHLY, CDR2 FYNNEI. Here the CDR3 DNA reads TGTGCCAGCAGTGAACGACAGGGGACCGGGGAGCTGTTTTTT. Protein: CASSERQGTGELFF.

The gene calls are TRBV20-1 and TRBJ1-1, with D possibly TRBD1 on 5 matching bases. In germline, CDR1 is DFQATT, CDR2 SNEGSKA (reference sequence). The CDR3 runs 14 residues. V lost 0 bases to trimming and J lost 1 base, with 9 bases between them. The CDR3 DNA sequence: TGCAGTGCTAGAGAAGCGGGACGGAACACTGAAGCTTTCTTT. The encoded protein is CSAREAGRNTEAFF.

This clonotype has a handful of counts. The chain is built from TRBV20-1 and TRBJ2-7; 11 positions match TRBD2. The V segment lost 5 bases and the J segment 1 base; nucleotides outside the gene matches: 16. Per the germline V gene, CDR1 is DFQATT and CDR2 is SNEGSKA (reference sequence). The length of the CDR3 is 18 residues. The chain's CDR3 is CSARRRLKLAGVSYEQYF. CDR3 bases: TGCAGTGCTCGTCGACGATTAAAACTAGCGGGGGTATCCTACGAGCAGTACTTC.

This clonotype was detected only once. The chain employs TRBV6-2 or TRBV6-3 and TRBJ1-5; no definite D call. The ends were cut back, 5 bases at V and 7 bases at J, with 9 bases in the middle. This CDR3 spans 12 amino acids. Germline loops: CDR1 MNHEY, CDR2 SVGEGT. The CDR3 DNA reads as TGTGCCAGCAGTCAGATAGACCAGCCCCAGCATTTT. This codes for CASSQIDQPQHF.

This clonotype was detected a few times. The rearrangement uses TRBV7-6 and TRBJ1-1; 7 bases agree with TRBD1. Germline V gives CDR1 SGHVS, CDR2 FNYEAQ. V was pared by 4 bases and J by 4 bases, with 3 bases of the junction left unmatched. The CDR3 has 13 amino acids. The CDR3 here is CASSSQGGTEAFF. As DNA, the CDR3 is TGTGCCAGCAGCTCCCAGGGGGGCACTGAAGCTTTCTTT.

This sequence joins TRBV19 and TRBJ1-5; a weak D match, TRBD1 (5 bases). The CDR3 contains 12 residues. V dropped 11 bases and J dropped 8 bases, with 16 bases sitting between them. Germline CDR1 and CDR2: LNHDA and SQIVND (reference sequence). The CDR3 region is CAFLRAGEPQHF. The CDR3 DNA reads as TGTGCCTTTCTCAGGGCCGGGGAGCCCCAGCATTTT. Filled out from reference TRBV19 and TRBJ1-5, the complete variable domain reads DGGITQSPKYLFRKEGQNVTLSCEQNLNHDAMYWYRQDPGQGLRLIYYSQIVNDFQKGDIAEGYSVSREKKESFPLTVTSAQKNPTAFYLCAFLRAGEPQHFGDGTRLSIL.

This clonotype was observed a handful of times. The V gene is TRBV4-1, the J gene TRBJ2-7, with D possibly matching TRBD2 (6 bases). Trimming removed 6 bases at V and 4 bases at J, with 16 bases between. This CDR3 contains 14 residues. Germline assignment: CDR1 MGHRA and CDR2 YSYEKL. CDR3 sequence (DNA): TGCGCCAGCAGTCAGGCGGGGCATAATTACGAGCAGTACTTC. This translates into CASSQAGHNYEQYF.

The V gene is TRBV7-3, the J gene TRBJ1-2, with D uncertain. Between the trimmed V and J ends, which lost 1 base and 9 bases, there was a span of 12 bases. Looked up from germline, CDR1 is SGHTA and CDR2 is FQGTGA. This CDR3 is 13 amino acids long. The CDR3: CASSLSSASSYTF. The CDR3 nucleotides are TGTGCCAGCAGCTTAAGTTCGGCAAGCAGCTACACCTTC.

The chain carries TRBV27 and TRBJ2-2, with D unclear. V lost 2 bases and J lost 4, with 14 bases in between. The CDR3 has 16 residues. Per the germline V gene, CDR1 is MNHEY and CDR2 is SMNVEV (reference sequence). CDR3 DNA sequence: TGTGCCAGCAGTTTAAGGGCGGACGTCGGCACCGGGGAGCTGTTTTTT. This encodes CASSLRADVGTGELFF.